A selection of T cell receptor beta chains follows, all from one sample in a study of T-cell memory formation after mild COVID-19. MiXCR, applied by TCRdb to the 5' RACE reads, yields one record per CDR3 protein. The sample comprises some 54,000 distinct CDR3 sequences, more than 8% of which are singletons, and 0.9% to 1.5% rests with the top ten. What was sequenced was PBMCs or a T cell subset sorted from them (not recorded which). The receptors were gathered from a man aged 18 to 29 who had mild COVID-19 (a few samples of this study predate the infection). Cell type and time point are not known. The CDR3 runs from the conserved cysteine through the conserved F or W. A D gene is named only where the DNA matches it firmly. Clone size is not always given. Where it is, it says once, few, many or a class for expanded clones.

D | J | size | V | DNA | CDR3
NA | TRBJ1-5 | few | TRBV7-2 | TGTGCCAGCAGCATGGGTATCCATCAGCCCCAGCATTTT | CASSMGIHQPQHF
NA | TRBJ2-2 | NA | TRBV12-3/TRBV12-4 | TGTGCCAGCAGTTTGGGGCAGGGGCGGATCGGGGAGCTGTTTTTT | CASSLGQGRIGELFF
NA | TRBJ1-1 | few | TRBV5-1 | TGCGCCAGCAGCCCCCAGCGGGTGGAGAGCACTGAAGCTTTCTTT | CASSPQRVESTEAFF
NA | TRBJ2-3 | few | TRBV7-9 | TGTGCCAGCAGCTTAGCCGGAAGCCCCACAGATACGCAGTATTTT | CASSLAGSPTDTQYF
NA | TRBJ1-1 | NA | TRBV5-1 | TGCGCCAGCAGGGTGGGTACGGTTAACACTGAAGCTTTCTTT | CASRVGTVNTEAFF
TRBD2 | TRBJ2-1 | many | TRBV5-1 | TGCGCCAGCAGCGTGACTAGCGGGGGCATGGGGCATGAGCAGTTCTTC | CASSVTSGGMGHEQFF
NA | TRBJ1-5 | few | TRBV6-1 | TGTGCCAGCAGTGCCAATGGGGGTTTAGGTCAGCCCCAGCATTTT | CASSANGGLGQPQHF
NA | TRBJ2-2 | NA | TRBV3-1 | TGTGCCAGCAGCCAAGTTTCAGGCACCGGGGAGCTGTTTTTT | CASSQVSGTGELFF
NA | TRBJ2-3 | many | TRBV9 | TGTGCCAGCAGTACAGGGTCCACAGATACGCAGTATTTT | CASSTGSTDTQYF
NA | TRBJ1-1 | NA | TRBV6-5 | TGTGCCAGCAGTTACTCCGCTATGAACACTGAAGCTTTCTTT | CASSYSAMNTEAFF
TRBD1 | TRBJ2-3 | NA | TRBV4-3 | TGCGCCAGCAGCCCCGGACAGGGTTTGGACACGCAGTATTTT | CASSPGQGLDTQYF
NA | TRBJ2-3 | few | TRBV5-1 | TGCGCCAGCAGCTTAGGACAGTCCACTAGCACAGATACGCAGTATTTT | CASSLGQSTSTDTQYF
TRBD1 | TRBJ2-1 | few | TRBV7-7 | TGTGCTAGCAGCTTAGACAGGGGGACTGAGCAGTTCTTC | CASSLDRGTEQFF
NA | TRBJ2-1 | NA | TRBV4-3 | TGCGCCAGCACCCCCACGGCGGGTAGCTCCTACAATGAGCAGTTCTTC | CASTPTAGSSYNEQFF
TRBD1 | TRBJ2-2 | many | TRBV5-4 | TGTGCCAGCAGCATACCGGGACAGGGATCCGGGGAGCTGTTTTTT | CASSIPGQGSGELFF
NA | TRBJ2-7 | many | TRBV30 | TGTGCCTGGAGTGTATCCTACGAGCAGTACTTC | CAWSVSYEQYF
TRBD1 | TRBJ1-1 | NA | TRBV30 | TGTGCCTGGAGCCTAACAACAGGGGCCACTGAAGCTTTCTTT | CAWSLTTGATEAFF
NA | TRBJ2-7 | NA | TRBV5-1 | TGCGCCAGCAGCTTGGGACTCTACGAGCAGTACTTC | CASSLGLYEQYF
NA | TRBJ2-5 | few | TRBV7-2 | TGTGCCAGCAGCGGGGGGGCCCCAGAGACCCAGTACTTC | CASSGGAPETQYF
NA | TRBJ2-4 | few | TRBV7-9 | TGTGCCAGCAGCCCCCGGGGCAGCAAAAACATTCAGTACTTC | CASSPRGSKNIQYF
TRBD2 | TRBJ2-5 | many | TRBV5-1 | TGCGCCAGCAGCCCAGGACTAGCGGGACAACAAGAGACCCAGTACTTC | CASSPGLAGQQETQYF
TRBD2 | TRBJ2-7 | NA | TRBV20-1 | TGCAGTGCCCGAGGACTAGCGGGGTACGAGCAGTACTTC | CSARGLAGYEQYF
NA | TRBJ2-6 | NA | TRBV10-3 | TGTGCCATCAGTGAGATTCGACGGATCTCTGGGGCCAACGTCCTGACTTTC | CAISEIRRISGANVLTF
TRBD2 | TRBJ2-5 | NA | TRBV5-1 | TGCGCCAGCAGCTGGGTTTCGGCGGGGGAAGAGACCCAGTACTTC | CASSWVSAGEETQYF
NA | TRBJ2-3 | NA | TRBV3-1 | TGTGCCAGCAGCCAAGATCTCCGAATCTCTCCGGGGCGGGGCAGAGATACGCAGTATTTT | CASSQDLRISPGRGRDTQYF
TRBD2 | TRBJ2-7 | NA | TRBV7-6 | TGTGCCAGCAGCCCGCTGCTGACTAGCGGGGGCTCCTACGAGCAGTACTTC | CASSPLLTSGGSYEQYF
TRBD1 | TRBJ2-1 | NA | TRBV2 | TGTGCCAGCAGTGAATCTGCGGCAGGGGGTTTACTCAGCTCCTACAATGAGCAGTTCTTC | CASSESAAGGLLSSYNEQFF
TRBD2 | TRBJ2-5 | many | TRBV4-3 | TGCGCCAGCAGCCAAGGGACTAGCCAAGAGACCCAGTACTTC | CASSQGTSQETQYF
NA | TRBJ2-5 | NA | TRBV6-6 | TGTGCCAGCAGTTACTCGTTTCAGGAAGAGACCCAGTACTTC | CASSYSFQEETQYF
NA | TRBJ2-3 | NA | TRBV5-1 | TGCGCCAGCAGCAGTAGCCCTAGCAGCACAGATACGCAGTATTTT | CASSSSPSSTDTQYF
NA | TRBJ2-1 | many | TRBV25-1 | TGTGCCAGCAGTGATACTAGCCGAATAGGCAATGAGCAGTTCTTC | CASSDTSRIGNEQFF
TRBD1 | TRBJ2-2 | few | TRBV2 | TGTGCCAGCATGGGACAGGGTGCCGGGGAGCTGTTTTTT | CASMGQGAGELFF
TRBD1 | TRBJ2-7 | few | TRBV5-6 | TGTGCCAGCAGCTTCCGGGACAGGGAAATTCACGAGCAGTACTTC | CASSFRDREIHEQYF
NA | TRBJ1-4 | NA | TRBV27 | TGTGCCAGCAGTCTCCAGACCGAGGGTTCGCGAAAACTGTTTTTT | CASSLQTEGSRKLFF
NA | TRBJ2-6 | many | TRBV10-3 | TGTGCCATCAGTGAGCAGCCGGGAACGCACCTCCCTGGGGCCAACGTCCTGACTTTC | CAISEQPGTHLPGANVLTF
NA | TRBJ2-7 | many | TRBV20-1 | TGCAGTGCTAGAGACAACTACGAGCAGTACTTC | CSARDNYEQYF
NA | TRBJ2-2 | few | TRBV5-1 | TGCGCCAGCAGCTCGGGGGACACCTTCTCCCCCGGGGAGCTGTTTTTT | CASSSGDTFSPGELFF
NA | TRBJ1-2 | NA | TRBV12-3/TRBV12-4 | TGTGCCAGCAGCCTCGGCCTTGGCTACACCTTC | CASSLGLGYTF
NA | TRBJ1-2 | NA | TRBV5-6 | TGTGCCAGCAGCTTGCCAGAGACAGCTAACTATGGCTACACCTTC | CASSLPETANYGYTF
NA | TRBJ2-5 | NA | TRBV12-3/TRBV12-4 | TGTGCCAGCAGTTTCTTACAGAGGGAGACCCAGTACTTC | CASSFLQRETQYF
TRBD1 | TRBJ1-1 | few | TRBV5-1 | TGCGCCAGCAGCGTTACCGGGACAGTGGGCACTGAAGCTTTCTTT | CASSVTGTVGTEAFF
NA | TRBJ2-1 | few | TRBV7-2 | TGTGCCAGCAGACCACCGGGGGGCACTCCCTACAATGAGCAGTTCTTC | CASRPPGGTPYNEQFF
NA | TRBJ2-2 | NA | TRBV10-1 | TGCGCCGTGCATGGTTGCACCGGGGAGCTGTTTTTT | CAVHGCTGELFF
NA | TRBJ2-1 | few | TRBV6-2/TRBV6-3 | TGTGCCAGCAGTTACGGACCCCCAGGCTACAATGAGCAGTTCTTC | CASSYGPPGYNEQFF
NA | TRBJ1-3 | few | TRBV30 | TGTGCCTCTGAACATTTCTACACCATATATTTT | CASEHFYTIYF
NA | TRBJ2-1 | few | TRBV4-3 | TGCGCCAGCAGCCAGAGCCTATCAAATGAGCAGTTCTTC | CASSQSLSNEQFF
TRBD2 | TRBJ2-4 | many | TRBV12-3/TRBV12-4 | TGTGCCAGCAGCCCCCGGACTAGCGACCCTTTGAACATTCAGTACTTC | CASSPRTSDPLNIQYF
NA | TRBJ2-1 | many | TRBV11-2 | TGTGCCAGCAGCTTACGCTCTAGAGGCTTTCTGAGCTCCTACAATGAGCAGTTCTTC | CASSLRSRGFLSSYNEQFF
TRBD1 | TRBJ1-2 | NA | TRBV6-5 | TGTGCCAGCGGATTCTGGATCGGAACAGGGGGCTATGGCTACACCTTC | CASGFWIGTGGYGYTF
NA | TRBJ1-2 | NA | TRBV6-5 | TGTGCCAGCAGTTATCCGGGGCAGGGCTACACCTTC | CASSYPGQGYTF
TRBD1 | TRBJ2-4 | few | TRBV5-6 | TGTGCCAGCAGCGACAGGGGACTCCAAGAAAACATTCAGTACTTC | CASSDRGLQENIQYF
NA | TRBJ2-3 | NA | TRBV9 | TGTGCCAGCAGCGTAGGCTCCTCCCCGCAGTATTTT | CASSVGSSPQYF
TRBD2 | TRBJ2-5 | many | TRBV29-1 | TGCAGCGTGGGAGCGGGGGGGCCCGAGACCCAGTACTTC | CSVGAGGPETQYF
NA | TRBJ1-2 | NA | TRBV12-5 | TGTGCTAGTGGTGGACAAGTAGATGGCTACACCTTC | CASGGQVDGYTF
NA | TRBJ2-3 | many | TRBV3-1 | TGTGCCAGCAGCCAAGTTTCACTTCGACAGGCCCAGGGGCAGTATTTT | CASSQVSLRQAQGQYF